Below, 6 T cell receptor beta chains from the same sample are listed, as sequenced in a study of T cell changes during pregnancy in multiple sclerosis. Produced via immunoSEQ multiplex PCR; TCRdb's table is partial and in-frame only. The repertoire consists of some 140,000 clones, with 90% to 98% occurring once and the leading ten covering over 0.35%. Sequenced here: peripheral blood, sampled after pregnancy. The source is a female donor with multiple sclerosis, enrolled in a pregnancy study.

The chain carries TRBV10-3 and TRBJ2-1; D might be TRBD1 (6 bases). This CDR3 has 12 amino acids. The V end lost 8 bases, the J end lost 8 bases, and 13 bases lay between the germline ends. The germline gives CDR1 ENHRY, CDR2 SYGVKD. The CDR3 coding sequence is TGTGCCATCGGGAAACAGGGCTATGAGCAGTTCTTC. It specifies CAIGKQGYEQFF.

This chain joins TRBV2 and TRBJ2-1; D not certain. The CDR3 consists of 15 residues. CDR1 and CDR2 (germline): SNHLY, FYNNEI. The germline V and J ends were trimmed by 1 base and 8 bases, with 15 bases remaining between them. DNA of the CDR3: TGTGCCAGCAGTGAAGGTAGCAGATCGAAGGATGAGCAGTTCTTC. Translating gives CASSEGSRSKDEQFF. Filled out from reference TRBV2 and TRBJ2-1, the complete variable domain reads EPEVTQTPSHQVTQMGQEVILRCVPISNHLYFYWYRQILGQKVEFLVSFYNNEISEKSEIFDDQFSVERPDGSNFTLKIRSTKLEDSAMYFCASSEGSRSKDEQFFGPGTRLTVL.

CDR3 sequence (DNA): TGTGCCAGCAGTTTTGTGAGGGAGCGTGGCTACACCTTC. It codes for CASSFVRERGYTF. The rearrangement links TRBV28 to TRBJ1-2; no clear D. Germline V CDR1 and CDR2: MDHEN, SYDVKM. The V end lost 3 bases, the J end lost 7 bases, and 12 bases lay between the germline ends. The CDR3 contains 13 residues.

The rearrangement joins TRBV4-3 to TRBJ1-2; the match to TRBD1 covers 7 bases. The CDR3 runs to 13 residues. Germline trimming cut 6 bases from V and 7 bases from J; bases unmatched to any gene: 8. From germline, CDR1 is LGHNA and CDR2 YSLEER. The DNA for the CDR3 is TGCGCCAGCAGTGGCGACAGGGCCGGTGGCTACACCTTC. Translating gives CASSGDRAGGYTF.

J is TRBJ2-7 and V is TRBV21-1; the D segment call TRBD1 is taken from the table without a DNA check. TRBV21-1 is a pseudogene. CDR3 length: 9 amino acids. DNA of the CDR3: TGTGCCAGCAGTCCCAAGCAGTACTTC. Translation gives CASSPKQYF.

This clone was recorded only once. This sequence joins TRBV5-5 and TRBJ2-7, with a possible D match to TRBD1 (5 bases). Trimming cost V 2 bases and J 3 bases, with 15 bases left between them. Germline V gives CDR1 SGHKS, CDR2 YYEKEE (reference sequence). The CDR3 has 15 residues. The CDR3, as DNA: TGTGCCAGCAGCTTTCAGGGAAAAGTAGGCTACGAGCAGTACTTC. This sequence encodes CASSFQGKVGYEQYF.